The source of this T cell receptor beta chain is a study of human T cells and chemical hapten exposure (dated by TCRdb to about 2021). The study in broad terms: For sensitization, 2% DPC in acetone was applied to a 2 cm by 2 cm area of upper inner arm skin. Weekly therapeutic DPC doses were additionally applied to the scalp of patients throughout the roughly 25-week study period. Patch testing was performed on the upper back with Finn chambers containing 0.01% DPC, and the patch tests were scored after 6 days according to International Contact Dermatitis Research Group standards. Most of the patients in the cohort were female, and the cohort covered alopecia areata with under or over 50% scalp involvement, alopecia totalis and alopecia universalis. Libraries were pooled for sequencing, and variation in per-sample TCR yields was attributed mainly to small differences in library volumes within the pool. In alopecia patients, the study followed how the peripheral blood TCR repertoire changed in vivo over primary and secondary sensitization to diphenylcyclopropenone (DPC), a hapten. Blood was sampled from patients pre-sensitization (week 0) and at 2, 6 and about 24 weeks after DPC sensitization. Nearly 30 alopecia patients gave blood for TCR sequencing at one to four time points (pre-sensitization, 2, 6 and 24 weeks).

The CDR3 sequence holds 16 residues, the cysteine and phenylalanine included. Of all the DNA, just the CDR3 is kept, 48 bases in frame from base 1. Reading the germline V gene gives CDR1 MNHEY and CDR2 SVGEGT. Trimming takes 5 bases off V and 6 bases off J; junction bases not matched to a gene: 11. In regard to this clonotype: Its binding antigen is unknown. Base qualities were left out, and no much larger clone turns up one base away.

Beyond this particular receptor, the publication reports: Significantly more large CDR3 similarity clusters were formed by expanded TCRs than by pre-sensitization or healthy control sets, consistent with antigen-driven responses. Because every patient had alopecia, a presumed autoimmune disease, the patients' immune response might differ from that of healthy individuals. The number of PT1 expanded TCRs positively correlated with patch test score, significant at thresholds 8, 16 and 32 but not 4. Repeated subsampling changed both the strength of the expansion versus patch-test correlation and the threshold at which that correlation became significant. DPC sensitization did not change the number of TCRs with a frequency above 1 in 1000, and there was no evidence of changes in global repertoire structure.

Taken with the paper, the label for time point translates to: patch test 1, 2 weeks after DPC sensitization. Taken with the paper, the label for treatment or condition translates to: therapeutic diphenylcyclopropenone sensitization with weekly scalp DPC. At each patch-test visit, blood was drawn before the patch test was applied. Patients were eligible if aged 18 to 70, diagnosed with alopecia and judged suitable for DPC therapy, and pregnant patients were excluded. Total RNA was extracted from unfractionated whole blood collected in Tempus Blood RNA tubes. The library was built by means of RACE. The sample was run on a NextSeq 500. During library preparation, unique molecular identifiers were attached to individual cDNA molecules so that TCRs could be counted quantitatively and reproducibly. For every blood RNA sample, sequencing covered both the TCR alpha and TCR beta chains. The source study handled its data this way. A median of around 100,000 TCRs per sample was observed, with a range of 23,224 to 690,600. The Decombinator software suite was used to annotate V, J and CDR3 in the TCR reads. To make PS versus PT1 abundance plots, every sample was subsampled to the same number of TCRs (28,000). TCRs were defined as expanded if absent before sensitization and observed at least eight times at the 2-week time point. The public reads were run again by TCRdb, first through fastp at Q25 and then through MiXCR, and only productive beta chains were kept. Every entry covers one CDR3 protein and lists the most common genes and DNA from its rows. The V and J calls follow TCRdb's processing rather than the paper's. The sample yields around 300,000 distinct CDR3 sequences; approximately 6.3% were counted once. Jointly, the top ten make up roughly 8% of the sample.

The rearranged chain carries TRBV6-2 or TRBV6-3 and TRBJ2-1; the junction holds 9 bases that match TRBD1. This sample comprised whole blood, obtained in connection with sensitization to the hapten diphenylcyclopropenone (DPC). The receptor's source is a woman in her late teens or twenties with alopecia areata. Some clones in this sample may be carry-over from other donors' samples. The DNA is TGTGCCAGCAGTCCCCACCTGGGGGGACAGGGCAATGAGCAGTTCTTC. Translation gives CASSPHLGGQGNEQFF.